These 2 T cell receptor beta chains share one sample of origin, sequenced in a study of identical twins. One entry per CDR3 protein, called by TCRdb with MiXCR from the 5' RACE reads. The sample holds hundreds of thousands of distinct CDR3 sequences; 8.6% are singletons and the top ten take roughly 0.9%. These data also featured in a second study, about yellow fever vaccine responses in identical twins.

The source material was PBMCs. The origin of the receptors is a woman under 30 in good health.

The chain has TRBV18 and TRBJ2-7; D is ambiguous. The CDR3 contains 14 residues. The germline V gene has CDR1 KGHSH and CDR2 LQKENI. V lost 4 bases to trimming and J lost 6 bases, with 16 bases between them. CDR3 nucleotides: TGTGCCAGCTCACATCCTCCCAATTTTTCCGAGCAGTACTTC. This codes for CASSHPPNFSEQYF.

This clonotype was counted a few times. The genes are TRBV15 and TRBJ2-7, with 10 nucleotides matching TRBD1. The germline V gene has CDR1 LNHNV and CDR2 YYDKDF (reference sequence). V shed 5 bases, J shed 4 bases, and the junction held 5 bases outside the gene matches. The CDR3 is 14 amino acids. The CDR3 loop reads CATSGDRGVYEQYF. CDR3 DNA sequence: TGTGCCACCAGCGGGGACAGGGGAGTGTACGAGCAGTACTTC.